This T cell receptor beta chain was sequenced during a study of CD8 T cells in ankylosing spondylitis. V was cut by 4 bases and J by 6 bases, with 18 bases left in between. CDR3 size: 14 residues. Germline assignment: CDR1 SQVTM and CDR2 ANQGSEA. TCRdb independently ran MiXCR on the 5' RACE reads; one entry per CDR3 protein. The table lists some 300,000 distinct CDR3 sequences, less than 25% of them singletons. This clonotype was seen at least ten times. This receptor was taken from a female donor with ankylosing spondylitis or in good health (not recorded which). The material sequenced was blood, either unsorted or a sorted T cell fraction (not recorded which). V is TRBV29-1 and J is TRBJ1-1; a possible D gene is TRBD1 (5 bases). CDR3 in amino acids: CSVGMVMVGAEAFF. The CDR3 coding sequence is TGCAGCGTTGGAATGGTCATGGTAGGGGCTGAAGCTTTCTTT.